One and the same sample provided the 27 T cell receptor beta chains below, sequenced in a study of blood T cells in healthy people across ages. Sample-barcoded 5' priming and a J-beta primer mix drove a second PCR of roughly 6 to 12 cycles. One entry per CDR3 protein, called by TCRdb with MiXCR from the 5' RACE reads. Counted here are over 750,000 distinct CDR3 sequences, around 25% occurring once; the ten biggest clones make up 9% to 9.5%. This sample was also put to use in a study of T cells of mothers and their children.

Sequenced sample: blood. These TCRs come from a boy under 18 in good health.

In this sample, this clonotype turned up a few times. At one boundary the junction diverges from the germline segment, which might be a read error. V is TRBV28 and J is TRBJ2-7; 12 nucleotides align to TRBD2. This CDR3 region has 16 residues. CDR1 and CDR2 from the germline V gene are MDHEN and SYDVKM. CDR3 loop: CASSVRLAGETYEQYF. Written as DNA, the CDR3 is TGTGCCAGCAGTGTCCGACTAGCGGGGGAGACCTACGAACAGTACTTC.

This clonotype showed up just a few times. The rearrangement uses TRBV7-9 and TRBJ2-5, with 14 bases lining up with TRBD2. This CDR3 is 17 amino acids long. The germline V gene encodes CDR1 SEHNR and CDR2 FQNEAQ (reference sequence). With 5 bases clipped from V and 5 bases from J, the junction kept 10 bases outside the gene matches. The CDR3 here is CASSPWTSGGNGETQYF. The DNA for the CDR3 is TGTGCCAGCAGCCCCTGGACTAGCGGGGGGAACGGGGAGACCCAGTACTTC.

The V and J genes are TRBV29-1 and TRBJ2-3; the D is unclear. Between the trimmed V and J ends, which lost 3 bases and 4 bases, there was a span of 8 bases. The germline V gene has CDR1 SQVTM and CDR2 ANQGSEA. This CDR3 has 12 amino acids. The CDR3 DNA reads TGCAGCGTTGACATTAGGGCAGATACGCAGTATTTT. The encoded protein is CSVDIRADTQYF.

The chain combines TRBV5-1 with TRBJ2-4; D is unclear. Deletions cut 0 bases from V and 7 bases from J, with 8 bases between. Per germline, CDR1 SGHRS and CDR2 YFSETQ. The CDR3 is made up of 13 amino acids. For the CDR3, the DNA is TGCGCCAGCAGCTTGGGGATCAGGAACATTCAGTACTTC. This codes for CASSLGIRNIQYF.

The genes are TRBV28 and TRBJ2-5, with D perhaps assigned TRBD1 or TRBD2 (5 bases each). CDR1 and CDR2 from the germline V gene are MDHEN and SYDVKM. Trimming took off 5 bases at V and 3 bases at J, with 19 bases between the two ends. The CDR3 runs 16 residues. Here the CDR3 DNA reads TGTGCCAGCAGTGGGCCACCGGGACGCCAAGAAGAGACCCAGTACTTC. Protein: CASSGPPGRQEETQYF.

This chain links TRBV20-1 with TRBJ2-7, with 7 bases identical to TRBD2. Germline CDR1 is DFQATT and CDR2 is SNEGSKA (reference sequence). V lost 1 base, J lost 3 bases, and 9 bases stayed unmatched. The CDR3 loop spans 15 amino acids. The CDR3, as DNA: TGCAGTGCTAGAGTCTGGCGGGAGAGTATCTACGAGCAGTACTTC. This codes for CSARVWRESIYEQYF.

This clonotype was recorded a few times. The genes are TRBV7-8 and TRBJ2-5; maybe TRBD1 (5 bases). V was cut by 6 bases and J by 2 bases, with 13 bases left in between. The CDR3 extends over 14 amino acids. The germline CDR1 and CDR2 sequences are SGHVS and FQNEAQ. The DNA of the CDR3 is TGTGCCAGCAGTGCCAGACAGCTTCAAGAGACCCAGTACTTC. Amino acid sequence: CASSARQLQETQYF.

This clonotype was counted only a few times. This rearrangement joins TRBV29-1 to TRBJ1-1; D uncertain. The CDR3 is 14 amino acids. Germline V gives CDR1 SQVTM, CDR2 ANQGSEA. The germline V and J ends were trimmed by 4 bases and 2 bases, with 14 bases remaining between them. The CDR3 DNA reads TGCAGCGTTGGTCTCCTTGGCCACAACACTGAAGCTTTCTTT. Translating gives CSVGLLGHNTEAFF.

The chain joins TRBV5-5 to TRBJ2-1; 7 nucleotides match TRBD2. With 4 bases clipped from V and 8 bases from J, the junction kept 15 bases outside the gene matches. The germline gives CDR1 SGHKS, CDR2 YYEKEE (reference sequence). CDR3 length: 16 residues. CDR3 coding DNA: TGTGCCAGCAGCGCCGGACTAGGACGATTAGGCGATGAGCAGTTCTTC. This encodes CASSAGLGRLGDEQFF.

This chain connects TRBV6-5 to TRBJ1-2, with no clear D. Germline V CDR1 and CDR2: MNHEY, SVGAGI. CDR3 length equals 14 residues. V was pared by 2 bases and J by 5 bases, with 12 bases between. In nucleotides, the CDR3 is TGTGCCAGCAGTTACGTGGCAGAAAAATATGGCTACACCTTC. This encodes CASSYVAEKYGYTF.

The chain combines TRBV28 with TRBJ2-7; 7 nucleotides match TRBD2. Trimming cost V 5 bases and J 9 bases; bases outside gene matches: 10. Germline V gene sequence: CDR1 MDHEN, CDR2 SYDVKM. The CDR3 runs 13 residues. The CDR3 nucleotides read TGTGCCAGCAGTCGTGGGAGGGCGTTAGGGCAGTACTTC. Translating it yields CASSRGRALGQYF.

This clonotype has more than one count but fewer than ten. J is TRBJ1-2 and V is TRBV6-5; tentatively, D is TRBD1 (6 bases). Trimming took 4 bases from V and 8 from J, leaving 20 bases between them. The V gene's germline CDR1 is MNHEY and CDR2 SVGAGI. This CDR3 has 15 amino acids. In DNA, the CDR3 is TGTGCCAGCAGTTTTACAGGGACCCCCCGTCAAGGCTACACCTTC. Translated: CASSFTGTPRQGYTF.

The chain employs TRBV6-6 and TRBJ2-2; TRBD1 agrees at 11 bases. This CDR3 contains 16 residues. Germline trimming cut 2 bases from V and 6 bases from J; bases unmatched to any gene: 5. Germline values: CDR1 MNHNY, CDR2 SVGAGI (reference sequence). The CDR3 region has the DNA TGTGCCAGCAGTTACGGGGACAGGGGGGTCTCCGGGGAGCTGTTTTTT. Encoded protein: CASSYGDRGVSGELFF.

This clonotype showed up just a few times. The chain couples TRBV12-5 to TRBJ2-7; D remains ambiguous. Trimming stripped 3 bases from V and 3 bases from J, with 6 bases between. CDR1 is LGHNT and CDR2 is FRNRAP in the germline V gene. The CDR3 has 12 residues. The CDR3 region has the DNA TGTGCTAGTGGTTTCGGGCTCTACGAGCAGTACTTC. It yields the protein CASGFGLYEQYF.

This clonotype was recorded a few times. Written as DNA, the CDR3 is TGTGCCAGCAGCTTAGCACTAGGGGTGGATGAGCAGTTCTTC. It encodes CASSLALGVDEQFF. The gene calls are TRBV7-6 and TRBJ2-5; TRBD1 or TRBD2 may be the D gene (5 bases each). TRBJ2-1 explains the end of the DNA better; the J call may be wrong. CDR1 is SGHVS and CDR2 is FNYEAQ in the germline V gene. CDR3 length: 14 amino acids.

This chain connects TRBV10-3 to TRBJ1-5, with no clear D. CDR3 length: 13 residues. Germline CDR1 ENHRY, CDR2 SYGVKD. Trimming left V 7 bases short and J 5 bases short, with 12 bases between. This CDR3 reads CAINDNLDQPQHF. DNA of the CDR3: TGTGCCATCAATGACAACTTAGATCAGCCCCAGCATTTT.

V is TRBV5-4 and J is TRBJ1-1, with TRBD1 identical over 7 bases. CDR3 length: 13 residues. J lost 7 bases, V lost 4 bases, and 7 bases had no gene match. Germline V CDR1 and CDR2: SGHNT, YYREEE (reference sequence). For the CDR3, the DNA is TGTGCCAGCAGCCCGGGGACAGTGAATGAAGCTTTCTTT. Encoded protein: CASSPGTVNEAFF.

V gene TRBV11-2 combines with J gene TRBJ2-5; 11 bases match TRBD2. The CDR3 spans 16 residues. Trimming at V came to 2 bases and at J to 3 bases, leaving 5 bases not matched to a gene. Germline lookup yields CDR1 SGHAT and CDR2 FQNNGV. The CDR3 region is CASSLSLAGEEETQYF. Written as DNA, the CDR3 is TGTGCCAGCAGCTTATCACTAGCGGGAGAGGAAGAGACCCAGTACTTC.

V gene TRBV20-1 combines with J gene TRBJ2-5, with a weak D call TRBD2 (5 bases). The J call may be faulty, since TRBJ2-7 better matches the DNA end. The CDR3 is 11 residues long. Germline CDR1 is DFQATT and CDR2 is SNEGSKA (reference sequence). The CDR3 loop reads CSAPRGYEQYF. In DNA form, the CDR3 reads TGCAGTGCCCCAAGAGGGTACGAGCAGTACTTC.

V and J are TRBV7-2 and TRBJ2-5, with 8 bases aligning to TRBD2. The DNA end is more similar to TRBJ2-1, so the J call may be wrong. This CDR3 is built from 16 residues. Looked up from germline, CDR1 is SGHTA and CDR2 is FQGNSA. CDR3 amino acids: CASSPPRLAIRNEQFF. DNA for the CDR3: TGTGCCAGCAGCCCCCCCCGACTAGCGATACGCAATGAGCAGTTCTTC.

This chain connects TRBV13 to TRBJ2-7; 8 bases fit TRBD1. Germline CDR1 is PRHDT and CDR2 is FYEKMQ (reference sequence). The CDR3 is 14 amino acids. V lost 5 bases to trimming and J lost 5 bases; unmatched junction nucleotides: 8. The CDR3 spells CASSTRTGTHEQYF. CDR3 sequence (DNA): TGTGCCAGCAGCACCCGGACAGGGACCCACGAGCAGTACTTC.

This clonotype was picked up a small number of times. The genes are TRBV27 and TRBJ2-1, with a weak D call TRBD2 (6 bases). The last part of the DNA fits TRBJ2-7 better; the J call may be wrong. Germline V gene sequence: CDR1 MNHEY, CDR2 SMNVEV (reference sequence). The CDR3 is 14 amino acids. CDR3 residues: CASSLAGTVYEQYF. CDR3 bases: TGTGCCAGCAGTTTAGCGGGGACTGTCTACGAGCAGTACTTC.

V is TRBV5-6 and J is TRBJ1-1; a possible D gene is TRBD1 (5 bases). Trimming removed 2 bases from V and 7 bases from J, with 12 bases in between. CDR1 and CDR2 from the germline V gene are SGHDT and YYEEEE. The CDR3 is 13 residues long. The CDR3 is CASSLGAGDEAFF. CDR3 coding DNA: TGTGCCAGCAGCTTAGGTGCGGGGGATGAAGCTTTCTTT. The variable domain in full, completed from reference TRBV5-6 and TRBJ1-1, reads DAGVTQSPTHLIKTRGQQVTLRCSPKSGHDTVSWYQQALGQGPQFIFQYYEEEERQRGNFPDRFSGHQFPNYSSELNVNALLLGDSALYLCASSLGAGDEAFFGQGTRLTVV.

CDR3 nucleotide sequence: TGTGCCAGCAGCAAAGCGCCGGGGGACAGGGTGTACACCATATATTTT. It codes for CASSKAPGDRVYTIYF. V usage is TRBV21-1 and J usage is TRBJ1-3; the table's D call, TRBD1, was not checked against the DNA. TRBV21-1 is labeled a pseudogene. The length of the CDR3 is 16 residues.

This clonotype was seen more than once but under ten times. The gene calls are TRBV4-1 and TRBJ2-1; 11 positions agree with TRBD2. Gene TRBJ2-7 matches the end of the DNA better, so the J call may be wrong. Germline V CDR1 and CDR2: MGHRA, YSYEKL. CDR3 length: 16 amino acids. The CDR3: CASSQDLTSGDHEQYF. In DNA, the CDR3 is TGCGCCAGCAGCCAAGATCTGACTAGCGGGGACCACGAGCAGTACTTC.

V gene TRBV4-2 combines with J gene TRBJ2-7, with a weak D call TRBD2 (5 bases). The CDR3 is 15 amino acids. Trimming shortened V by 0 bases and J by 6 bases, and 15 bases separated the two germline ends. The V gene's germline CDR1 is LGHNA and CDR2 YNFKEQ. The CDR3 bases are TGTGCCAGCAGCCAAGAAGTAGGGCTAGCCGGCGAGCAGTACTTC. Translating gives CASSQEVGLAGEQYF.

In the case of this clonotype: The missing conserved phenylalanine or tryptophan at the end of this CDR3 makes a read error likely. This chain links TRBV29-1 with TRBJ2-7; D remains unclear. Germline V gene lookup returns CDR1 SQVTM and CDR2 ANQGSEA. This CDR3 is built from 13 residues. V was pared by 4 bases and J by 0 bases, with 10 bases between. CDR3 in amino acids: CSVGGLSSYEQYS. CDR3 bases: TGCAGCGTTGGTGGATTGAGCTCCTACGAGCAGTACTCC.